The subject of this entry is one TCR beta chain. Between the trimmed V and J ends, which lost 2 bases and 4 bases, there was a span of 6 bases. The CDR3 runs to 12 residues. CDR1 MNHEY and CDR2 SMNVEV come from the germline V gene (reference sequence). The record originates from a study of technical replicates of blood from a handful of donors. Libraries were prepared by immunoSEQ multiplex PCR; TCRdb keeps only in-frame clonotypes and omits some of them. This table has 95,000 or so clones, 85% to 95% appearing once. The origin of this receptor is a human donor in good health. V gene TRBV27 combines with J gene TRBJ2-7; D uncertain. The specimen was T cells isolated from PBMCs. Here the CDR3 reads CASSLDGYEQYF. In DNA, the CDR3 is TGTGCCAGCAGTTTAGACGGGTACGAGCAGTACTTC.